The sequence of this T cell receptor (beta chain) was determined in a study of blood T cell repertoires in COVID-19. In the study overall: COVID-19 samples from acute and convalescent phases originated in the United States, Italy and Spain. Sources were T cells, B-cell-depleted T cells, or PBMCs; the material itself was cDNA or gDNA.

Sequenced by immunoSEQ multiplex PCR; TCRdb stores in-frame clones only, minus some. The sample contains 300,000 to 450,000 clones, approximately 87% of which appear only once. The study drew participants aged about 18 to 89 years from roughly 25 US areas. For recovered donors of Cohort 3, there were two negative PCRs, clearance, or symptom resolution. V shed 0 bases and J shed 4 bases, with 14 bases lying between them. Germline loops: CDR1 SGHDT, CDR2 YYEEEE. This CDR3 is 15 amino acids long. The receptor was isolated from a young man who had recovered from COVID-19. Specimen: PBMCs or T cells enriched from blood (not recorded which). The V call is TRBV5-6, the J call TRBJ2-7; possibly TRBD2 for D (6 bases). The CDR3 region has the DNA TGTGCCAGCAGCTTGGACCCGGGGCTAGCGTACGAGCAGTACTTC. Residues: CASSLDPGLAYEQYF.